The T cell receptor (beta chain) under discussion was sequenced for a study of blood T cells in healthy people across ages. As for this clonotype: One end of the junction does not line up with germline, which may come from a read error.

Primed by a sample-barcoded 5' primer and a J-beta primer mix, a second PCR proceeded for about 6 to 12 cycles. TCRdb called the 5' RACE reads again in MiXCR, with one record for every CDR3 protein. The repertoire holds about 1.4 million distinct CDR3 sequences, with around 59% as singletons. Specimen: blood. This receptor was taken from a man younger than 35 in good health.

Here the CDR3 DNA reads TGTGCCAGCAGTCAAGAACAGGGGAACACTGAAGCTTTCTTT. Its translation: CASSQEQGNTEAFF. The chain carries TRBV3-1 and TRBJ1-1, with a tentative D call TRBD1 (6 bases). The CDR3 length is 14 residues. Germline loops: CDR1 LGHDT, CDR2 YNNKEL (reference sequence). The whole variable domain, remainder taken from reference TRBV3-1 and TRBJ1-1, is DTAVSQTPKYLVTQMGNDKSIKCEQNLGHDTMYWYKQDSKKFLKIMFSYNNKELIINETVPNRFSPKSPDKAHLNLHINSLELGDSAVYFCASSQEQGNTEAFFGQGTRLTVV.